This entry lists 14 T cell receptor beta chains sequenced from one sample in a study of cytomegalovirus exposure and HLA in healthy donors. The PCR employed 60 Vbeta primers together with 13 Jbeta primers. Sequencing used immunoSEQ multiplex PCR; TCRdb keeps in-frame clones, though not all of them. The table records 150,000 to 200,000 clones, 80% of them present only once. Sequencing used PBMCs. Receptor source: a boy younger than 18 in good health and CMV-seronegative.

This clone was counted between two and nine times. V is TRBV2 and J is TRBJ1-4; D call uncertain. The V end lost 7 bases, the J end lost 6 bases, and 21 bases lay between the germline ends. From germline, CDR1 is SNHLY and CDR2 FYNNEI. This CDR3 has 16 amino acids. The DNA for the CDR3 is TGTGCCAGCACCCCGCCCCCTCAGATGGCCTATGAAAAACTGTTTTTT. Residues: CASTPPPQMAYEKLFF.

This clone was seen once. The chain has TRBV14 and TRBJ1-4; 11 positions match TRBD1. V dropped 3 bases and J dropped 7; count of bases not matched to a gene: 16. The CDR3 has 19 residues. Germline V gives CDR1 SGHDN, CDR2 FVKESK. The CDR3 DNA follows: TGTGCCAGCAGCCAGGACCGGGACAGGGGGATTTTGGGAACTGAAAAACTGTTTTTT. Translation: CASSQDRDRGILGTEKLFF.

The CDR3 region has the DNA TGTGCCAGCAGCTTTCATCCCAGCACAGATACGCAGTATTTT. Encoded protein: CASSFHPSTDTQYF. The J gene is TRBJ2-3, the V gene TRBV11-3, with no clear D. CDR3 length equals 14 residues. Germline assignment: CDR1 SGHNT and CDR2 YENEEA. V was clipped by 3 bases and J by 0 bases, with 7 bases between them. The full variable domain, its missing parts supplied by reference TRBV11-3 and TRBJ2-3, is EAGVVQSPRYKIIEKKQPVAFWCNPISGHNTLYWYLQNLGQGPELLIRYENEEAVDDSQLPKDRFSAERLKGVDSTLKIQPAELGDSAVYLCASSFHPSTDTQYFGPGTRLTVL.

The chain links TRBV25-1 to TRBJ1-2; 7 positions agree with TRBD1. CDR3 length equals 14 residues. V lost 7 bases, J lost 5 bases, and 10 bases stayed unmatched. CDR1 MGHDK and CDR2 SYGVNS come from the germline V gene. The CDR3 is CASTRTGGSYGYTF. DNA of the CDR3: TGTGCCAGCACTCGGACAGGCGGGTCTTATGGCTACACCTTC.

The chain has TRBV5-6 and TRBJ2-1, with 10 positions matching TRBD2. The CDR3 runs to 16 residues. Germline loops: CDR1 SGHDT, CDR2 YYEEEE. Germline trimming cut 0 bases from V and 6 bases from J; bases unmatched to any gene: 6. CDR3 sequence: CASSLAGSGGANEQFF. CDR3 nucleotides: TGTGCCAGCAGCTTGGCCGGAAGCGGGGGGGCCAATGAGCAGTTCTTC.

The chain links TRBV10-3 to TRBJ1-2; TRBD1 might be the D (5 bases). Trimming removed 1 base at V and 0 bases at J, with 12 bases between. Germline V CDR1 and CDR2: ENHRY, SYGVKD. The CDR3 sequence is 16 residues long. This CDR3 reads CAISEFGHLANYGYTF. The CDR3 nucleotides read TGTGCCATCAGTGAGTTTGGACATTTAGCTAACTATGGCTACACCTTC.

This chain connects TRBV6-1 to TRBJ1-2; TRBD1 matches 7 bases. Trimming took 6 bases from V and 4 from J; bases not matched to a gene: 8. The CDR3 is 14 residues long. In germline, CDR1 is MNHNS, CDR2 SASEGT. CDR3 bases: TGTGCCAGCAGCGTGGACAGGAGAGTCTATGGCTACACCTTC. This translates into CASSVDRRVYGYTF.

The rearrangement joins TRBV10-3 to TRBJ1-6; unclear D gene. With 1 base removed from V and 8 bases from J, the gap between germline ends came to 9 bases. Germline V lookup: CDR1 ENHRY, CDR2 SYGVKD. CDR3 length equals 14 residues. CDR3 residues: CAISEFARDSPLHF. CDR3 coding DNA: TGTGCCATCAGTGAGTTTGCCCGAGATTCACCCCTCCACTTT.

The chain carries TRBV5-1 and TRBJ1-2, with D perhaps TRBD1 (6 bases). Trimming cost V 0 bases and J 4 bases, with 16 bases left between them. This CDR3 is 16 amino acids long. CDR1 is SGHRS, CDR2 YFSETQ, per germline. The CDR3 sequence: CASSLVGGSGPYGYTF. The CDR3 DNA reads TGCGCCAGCAGCTTGGTAGGGGGATCAGGACCCTATGGCTACACCTTC.

V gene TRBV4-2 combines with J gene TRBJ2-2, with D perhaps matching TRBD2 (6 bases). The CDR3 is 16 amino acids. Per the germline V gene, CDR1 is LGHNA and CDR2 is YNFKEQ. V lost 0 bases to trimming and J lost 5 bases, with 13 bases between them. This chain's CDR3 is CASSQDDGSPTGELFF. The CDR3 DNA reads as TGTGCCAGCAGCCAAGACGACGGGAGCCCTACCGGGGAGCTGTTTTTT.

The gene calls are TRBV30 and TRBJ2-7, with 9 positions matching TRBD2. This CDR3 region has 16 residues. Looked up from germline, CDR1 is GTSNPN and CDR2 is SVGIG (reference sequence). J lost 6 bases, V lost 2 bases, and 14 bases had no gene match. The CDR3 DNA reads as TGTGCCTGGAGTTCCACCGTACTAGCGGGTCCCCTCGAGCAGTACTTC. The encoded protein is CAWSSTVLAGPLEQYF.

V usage is TRBV29-1 and J usage is TRBJ1-1; D not certain. The V gene's germline CDR1 is SQVTM and CDR2 ANQGSEA. This CDR3 has 11 amino acids. Deletions cut 3 bases from V and 8 bases from J, with 10 bases between. The CDR3 protein is CSVDQAGEAFF. The CDR3, as DNA: TGCAGCGTTGATCAGGCCGGCGAAGCTTTCTTT.

The rearrangement joins TRBV7-9 to TRBJ1-5, with D maybe TRBD1 (6 bases). Per the germline V gene, CDR1 is SEHNR and CDR2 is FQNEAQ (reference sequence). The length of the CDR3 is 14 residues. V lost 4 bases to trimming and J lost 8 bases, with 15 bases between them. In nucleotides, the CDR3 is TGTGCCAGCAGCTACGGGACAATGAGTGAGCCCCAGCATTTT. It yields the protein CASSYGTMSEPQHF.

This chain connects TRBV7-3 to TRBJ1-6, with a possible D match to TRBD1 (6 bases). Trimming cost V 2 bases and J 4 bases, with 12 bases left between them. Germline V gives CDR1 SGHTA, CDR2 FQGTGA. The CDR3 consists of 16 residues. CDR3 sequence (DNA): TGTGCCAGCAGCTTATATGGGGGCCAGTATAATTCACCCCTCCACTTT. This gives the protein CASSLYGGQYNSPLHF.